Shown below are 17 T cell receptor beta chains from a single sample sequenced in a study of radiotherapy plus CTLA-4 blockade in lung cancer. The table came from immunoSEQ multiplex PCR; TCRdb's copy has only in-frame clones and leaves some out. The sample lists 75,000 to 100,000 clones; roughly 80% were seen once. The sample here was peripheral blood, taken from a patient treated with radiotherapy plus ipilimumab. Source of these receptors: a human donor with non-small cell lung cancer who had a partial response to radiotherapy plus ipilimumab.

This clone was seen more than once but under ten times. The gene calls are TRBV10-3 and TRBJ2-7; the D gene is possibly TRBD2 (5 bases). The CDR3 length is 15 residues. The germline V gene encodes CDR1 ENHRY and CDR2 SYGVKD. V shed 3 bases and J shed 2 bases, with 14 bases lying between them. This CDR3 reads CAISEGGPPAYEQYF. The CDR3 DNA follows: TGTGCCATCAGTGAAGGCGGGCCCCCAGCCTACGAGCAGTACTTC.

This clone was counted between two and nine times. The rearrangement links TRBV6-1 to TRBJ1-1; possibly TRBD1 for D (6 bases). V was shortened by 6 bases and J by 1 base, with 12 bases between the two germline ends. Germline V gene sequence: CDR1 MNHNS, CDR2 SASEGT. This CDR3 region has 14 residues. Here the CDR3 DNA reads TGTGCCAGCAGGACCGGGACAACGAACACTGAAGCTTTCTTT. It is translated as CASRTGTTNTEAFF.

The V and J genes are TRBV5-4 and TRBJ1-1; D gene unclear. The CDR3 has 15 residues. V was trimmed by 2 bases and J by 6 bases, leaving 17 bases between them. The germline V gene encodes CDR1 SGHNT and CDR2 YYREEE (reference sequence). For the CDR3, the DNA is TGTGCCAGCAGCTTTCCGGGTTTGGGGAGGTCTGAAGCTTTCTTT. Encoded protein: CASSFPGLGRSEAFF.

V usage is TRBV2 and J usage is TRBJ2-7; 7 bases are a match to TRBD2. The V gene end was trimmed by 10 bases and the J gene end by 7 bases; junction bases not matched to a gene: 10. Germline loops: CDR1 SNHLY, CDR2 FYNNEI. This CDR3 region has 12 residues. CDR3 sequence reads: CATAGPGGEQYF. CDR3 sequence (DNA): TGTGCCACCGCCGGGCCCGGGGGGGAGCAGTACTTC.

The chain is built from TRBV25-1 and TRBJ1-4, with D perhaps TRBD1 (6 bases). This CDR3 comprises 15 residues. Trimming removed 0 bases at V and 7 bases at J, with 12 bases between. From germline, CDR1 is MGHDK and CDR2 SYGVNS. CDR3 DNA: TGTGCCAGCAGTGAATACGCAGGGGTCGGTGAAAAACTGTTTTTT. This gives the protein CASSEYAGVGEKLFF.

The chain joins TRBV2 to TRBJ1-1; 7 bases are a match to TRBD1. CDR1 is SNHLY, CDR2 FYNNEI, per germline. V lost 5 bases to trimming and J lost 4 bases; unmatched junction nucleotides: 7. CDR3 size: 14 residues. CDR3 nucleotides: TGTGCCAGCAGTCAACAGGGGATCGGCACTGAAGCTTTCTTT. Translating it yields CASSQQGIGTEAFF. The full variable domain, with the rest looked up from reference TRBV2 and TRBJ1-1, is EPEVTQTPSHQVTQMGQEVILRCVPISNHLYFYWYRQILGQKVEFLVSFYNNEISEKSEIFDDQFSVERPDGSNFTLKIRSTKLEDSAMYFCASSQQGIGTEAFFGQGTRLTVV.

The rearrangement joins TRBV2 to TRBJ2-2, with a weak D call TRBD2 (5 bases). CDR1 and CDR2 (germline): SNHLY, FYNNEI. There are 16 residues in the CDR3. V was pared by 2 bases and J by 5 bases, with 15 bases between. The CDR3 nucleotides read TGTGCCAGCAGTGAATTTGGTGGGAGCAGAACCGGGGAGCTGTTTTTT. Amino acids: CASSEFGGSRTGELFF.

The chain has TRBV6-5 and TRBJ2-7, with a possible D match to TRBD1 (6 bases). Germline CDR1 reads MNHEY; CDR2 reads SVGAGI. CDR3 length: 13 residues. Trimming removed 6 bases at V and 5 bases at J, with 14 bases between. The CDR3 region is CASSKQGLHEQYF. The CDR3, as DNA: TGTGCCAGCAGCAAACAGGGCCTCCACGAGCAGTACTTC.

In DNA form, the CDR3 reads TGCGCCAGCAGCTTGGGGGTGACACGAATCACCGGGGAGCTGTTTTTT. Amino acids: CASSLGVTRITGELFF. The chain is built from TRBV5-1 and TRBJ2-2; the D is unclear. CDR1 SGHRS and CDR2 YFSETQ come from the germline V gene. V dropped 0 bases and J dropped 4 bases, with 13 bases sitting between them. This CDR3 has 16 amino acids.

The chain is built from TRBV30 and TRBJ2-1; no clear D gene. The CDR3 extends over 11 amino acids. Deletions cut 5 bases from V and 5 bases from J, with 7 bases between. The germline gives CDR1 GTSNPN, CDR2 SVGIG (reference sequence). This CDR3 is CAWGHNNEQFF. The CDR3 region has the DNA TGTGCCTGGGGCCACAACAATGAGCAGTTCTTC.

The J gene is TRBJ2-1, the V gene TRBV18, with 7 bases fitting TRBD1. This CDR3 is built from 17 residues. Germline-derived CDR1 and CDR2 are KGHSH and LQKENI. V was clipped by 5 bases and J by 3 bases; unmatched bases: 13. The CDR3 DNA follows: TGTGCCAGCTCAACAACGCGACAGGGTTGGGACTACAATGAGCAGTTCTTC. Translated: CASSTTRQGWDYNEQFF.

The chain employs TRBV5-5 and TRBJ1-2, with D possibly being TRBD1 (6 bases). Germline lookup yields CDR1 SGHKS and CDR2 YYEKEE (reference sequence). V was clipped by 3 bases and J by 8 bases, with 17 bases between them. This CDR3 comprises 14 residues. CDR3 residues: CASSSLGGPVGYTF. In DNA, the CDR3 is TGTGCCAGCAGCTCGCTGGGGGGGCCTGTCGGCTACACCTTC.

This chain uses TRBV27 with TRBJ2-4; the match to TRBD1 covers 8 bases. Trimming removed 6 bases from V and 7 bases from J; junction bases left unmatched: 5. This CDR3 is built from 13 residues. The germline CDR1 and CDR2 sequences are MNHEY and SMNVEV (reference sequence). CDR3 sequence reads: CASRPTGVNIQYF. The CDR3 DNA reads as TGTGCCAGCAGGCCGACAGGGGTTAACATTCAGTACTTC.

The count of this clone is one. CDR3 bases: TGTGCCAGCTCCAGACAGGGGGCGCGGTACGAGCAGTACTTC. Translating gives CASSRQGARYEQYF. V usage is TRBV19 and J usage is TRBJ2-7; 10 bases are a match to TRBD1. V was pared by 9 bases and J by 4 bases, with 9 bases of the junction left unmatched. Germline assignment: CDR1 LNHDA and CDR2 SQIVND (reference sequence). This CDR3 spans 14 amino acids.

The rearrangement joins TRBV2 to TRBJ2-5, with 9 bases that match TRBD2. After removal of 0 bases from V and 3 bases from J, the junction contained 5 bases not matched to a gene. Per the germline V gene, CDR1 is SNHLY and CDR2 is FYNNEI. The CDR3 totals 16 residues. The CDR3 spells CASSEAGAGGKETQYF. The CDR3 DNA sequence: TGTGCCAGCAGTGAAGCGGGGGCGGGAGGGAAAGAGACCCAGTACTTC.

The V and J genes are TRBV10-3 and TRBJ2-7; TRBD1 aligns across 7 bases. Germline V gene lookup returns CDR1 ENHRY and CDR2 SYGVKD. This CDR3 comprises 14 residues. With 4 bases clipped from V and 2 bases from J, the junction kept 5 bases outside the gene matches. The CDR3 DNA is TGTGCCATCAGTGCGGGGACAGATGCCTACGAGCAGTACTTC. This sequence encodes CAISAGTDAYEQYF.

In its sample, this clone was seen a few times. The CDR3 is CASSPSGRAGELFF. In DNA, the CDR3 is TGTGCCAGCAGCCCTAGCGGGAGGGCCGGGGAGCTGTTTTTT. The chain recombines TRBV7-3 with TRBJ2-2; 12 positions match TRBD2. The CDR3 sequence is 14 residues long. Germline V lookup: CDR1 SGHTA, CDR2 FQGTGA. J lost 6 bases, V lost 5 bases, and 1 base had no gene match.